The clone carrying this T cell receptor beta chain was observed a handful of times. What it binds is unknown. This sample was included in a study of cytomegalovirus exposure and HLA in healthy donors. Findings and caveats of the study: Reportedly, HLA-A and HLA-B alleles of most subjects were accurately predicted from TCR beta.

V lost 5 bases and J lost 5; bases outside the gene matches: 7. The CDR3 extends over 14 amino acids. CDR1 and CDR2 from the germline V gene are MNHEY and SMNVEV (reference sequence). 13 Jbeta primers and 60 Vbeta primers were used for the PCR. Assay used: immunoSEQ multiplex PCR; TCRdb lists only in-frame clones, some missing. This table holds about 240,000 clones, around 80% found once. The chain recombines TRBV27 with TRBJ1-2, with 8 bases aligning to TRBD1. Sample: PBMCs. The sequence came from a woman between 40 and 50 years old in good health and CMV-seropositive. DNA for the CDR3: TGTGCCAGCAGTCCGACAGGGGCATTTTATGGCTACACCTTC. Protein product: CASSPTGAFYGYTF.